This section outlines one T cell receptor beta chain sequence together with its context. This sample is drawn from a study of T cells in Graves' hyperthyroidism and ophthalmopathy. The V end was cut by 7 bases, the J end by 2 bases, with 12 bases between. The CDR3 length is 14 residues. The V gene's germline CDR1 is SNHLY and CDR2 FYNNEI. Amplification of TCR beta CDR3 regions used RNA as the template. The HTBI primer set was used in a first-round RT-PCR of the TCR CDR3. One entry per CDR3 protein, called by TCRdb with MiXCR from the multiplex PCR reads. The data show some 420,000 distinct CDR3 sequences, with roughly an eighth seen just once and less than 6.5% held by the top ten.

The receptor was isolated from a woman aged 18-30 years with Graves' hyperthyroidism. The chain uses TRBV2 and TRBJ2-1; D is ambiguous. Input material: blood. The DNA of the CDR3 is TGTGCCAGCATGTGGGAAACCCCCTACAATGAGCAGTTCTTC. Translated: CASMWETPYNEQFF.